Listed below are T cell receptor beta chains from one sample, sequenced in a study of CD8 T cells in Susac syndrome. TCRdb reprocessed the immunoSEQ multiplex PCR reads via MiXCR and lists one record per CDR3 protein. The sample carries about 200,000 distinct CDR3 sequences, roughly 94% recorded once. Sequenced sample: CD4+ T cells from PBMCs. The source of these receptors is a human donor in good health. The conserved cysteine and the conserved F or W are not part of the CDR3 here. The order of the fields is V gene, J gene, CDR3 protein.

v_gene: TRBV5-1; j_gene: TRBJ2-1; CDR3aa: ASSPTTGRNEQF
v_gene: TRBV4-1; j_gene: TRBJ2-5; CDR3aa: ASSLWGEGGTQY
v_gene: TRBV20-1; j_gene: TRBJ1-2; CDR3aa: SARGNRDKDYGYT
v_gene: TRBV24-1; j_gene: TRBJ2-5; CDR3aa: ATSDLRLARRMQY
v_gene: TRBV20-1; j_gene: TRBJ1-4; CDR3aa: SASTAGEKLF
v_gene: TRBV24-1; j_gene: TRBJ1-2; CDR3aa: ATSEGGTPAYGYT
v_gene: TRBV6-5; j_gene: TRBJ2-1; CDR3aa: ASSYDRLNNEQF
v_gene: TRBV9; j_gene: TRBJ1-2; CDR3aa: ASSVEGPSQYGYT
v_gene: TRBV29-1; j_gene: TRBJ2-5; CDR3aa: SVPGQGQETQY
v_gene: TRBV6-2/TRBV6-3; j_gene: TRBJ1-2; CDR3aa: ASSPQGKGGNYGYT
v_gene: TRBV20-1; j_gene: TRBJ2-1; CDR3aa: SALLAAYNEQF
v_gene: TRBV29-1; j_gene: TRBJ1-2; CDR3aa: SVGEGGYGYT
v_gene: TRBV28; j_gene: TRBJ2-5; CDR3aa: ASSLPLQGGETQY
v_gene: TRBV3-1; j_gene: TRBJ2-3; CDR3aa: ASSQGIHPGGADTQY
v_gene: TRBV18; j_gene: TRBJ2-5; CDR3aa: ASSPPTRMETQY
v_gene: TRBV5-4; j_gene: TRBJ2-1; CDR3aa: ASSHRLADYNEQF
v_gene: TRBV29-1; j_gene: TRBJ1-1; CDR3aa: SVTGLNTEAF
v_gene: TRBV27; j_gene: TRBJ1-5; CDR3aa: ASSPVRGQPQH
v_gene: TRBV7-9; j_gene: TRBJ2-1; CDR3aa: ASSQPTYNEQF
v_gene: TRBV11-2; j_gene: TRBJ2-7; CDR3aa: ASSTRQGPDEQY
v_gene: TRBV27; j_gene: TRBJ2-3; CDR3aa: ASSSSGQYSDTQY
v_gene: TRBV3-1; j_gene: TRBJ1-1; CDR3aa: ASSQSGQATEAF
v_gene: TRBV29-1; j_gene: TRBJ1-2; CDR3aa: SVTTATNYGYT
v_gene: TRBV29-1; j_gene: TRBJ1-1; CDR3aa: SVVTGPSNTEAF
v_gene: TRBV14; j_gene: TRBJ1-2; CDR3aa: ASSQDPSLVGDYGYT
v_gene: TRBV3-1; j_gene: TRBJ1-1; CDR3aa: ASSQLGRDTEAF
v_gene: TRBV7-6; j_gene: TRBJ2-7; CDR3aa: ASSFDRDAYEQY
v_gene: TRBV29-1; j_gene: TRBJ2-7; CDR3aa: SVDLGAGRSYEQY
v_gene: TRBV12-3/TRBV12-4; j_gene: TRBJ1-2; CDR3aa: ASSLAAGYGYT
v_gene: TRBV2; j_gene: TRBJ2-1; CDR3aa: ASSLDGYNEQF
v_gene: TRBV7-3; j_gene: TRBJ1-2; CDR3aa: ASSPQGMGGYT
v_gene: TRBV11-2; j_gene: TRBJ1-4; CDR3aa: ASRKSRDTYEKLF
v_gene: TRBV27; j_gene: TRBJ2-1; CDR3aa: ASRKLAGYNEQF
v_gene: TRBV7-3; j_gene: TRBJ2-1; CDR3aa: ASSSTSDEQF
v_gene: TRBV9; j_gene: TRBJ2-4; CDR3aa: ASSVAWRGENIQY
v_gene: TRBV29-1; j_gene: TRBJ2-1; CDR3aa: SPRPFNEQF
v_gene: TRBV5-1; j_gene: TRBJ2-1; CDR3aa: ASSLVWDSRAYNEQF
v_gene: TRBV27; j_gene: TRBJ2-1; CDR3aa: ASSLLAVLYNEQF
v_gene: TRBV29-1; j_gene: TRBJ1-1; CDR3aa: SGDNKRNTEAF
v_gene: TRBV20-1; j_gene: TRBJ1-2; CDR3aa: SARTGDDYGYT
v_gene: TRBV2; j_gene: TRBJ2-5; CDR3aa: ASSLFVAETQY
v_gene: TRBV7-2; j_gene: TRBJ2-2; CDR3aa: ASSPTSGARTHGELF
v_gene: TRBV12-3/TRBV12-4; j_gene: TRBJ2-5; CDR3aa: ASSLGAGETQY
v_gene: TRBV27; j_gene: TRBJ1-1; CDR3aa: ASSSRVEYTEAF
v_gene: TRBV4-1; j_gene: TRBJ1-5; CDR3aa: ASSYTGYQPQH
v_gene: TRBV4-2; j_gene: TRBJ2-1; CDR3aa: ASSSSIHLSGSSAYEQF
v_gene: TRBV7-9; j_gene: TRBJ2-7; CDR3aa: ASSPVDRGSYEQY
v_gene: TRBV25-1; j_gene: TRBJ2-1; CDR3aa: ASSEYGQNEQF
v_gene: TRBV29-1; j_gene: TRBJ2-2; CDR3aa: SVEPAGGTGELF